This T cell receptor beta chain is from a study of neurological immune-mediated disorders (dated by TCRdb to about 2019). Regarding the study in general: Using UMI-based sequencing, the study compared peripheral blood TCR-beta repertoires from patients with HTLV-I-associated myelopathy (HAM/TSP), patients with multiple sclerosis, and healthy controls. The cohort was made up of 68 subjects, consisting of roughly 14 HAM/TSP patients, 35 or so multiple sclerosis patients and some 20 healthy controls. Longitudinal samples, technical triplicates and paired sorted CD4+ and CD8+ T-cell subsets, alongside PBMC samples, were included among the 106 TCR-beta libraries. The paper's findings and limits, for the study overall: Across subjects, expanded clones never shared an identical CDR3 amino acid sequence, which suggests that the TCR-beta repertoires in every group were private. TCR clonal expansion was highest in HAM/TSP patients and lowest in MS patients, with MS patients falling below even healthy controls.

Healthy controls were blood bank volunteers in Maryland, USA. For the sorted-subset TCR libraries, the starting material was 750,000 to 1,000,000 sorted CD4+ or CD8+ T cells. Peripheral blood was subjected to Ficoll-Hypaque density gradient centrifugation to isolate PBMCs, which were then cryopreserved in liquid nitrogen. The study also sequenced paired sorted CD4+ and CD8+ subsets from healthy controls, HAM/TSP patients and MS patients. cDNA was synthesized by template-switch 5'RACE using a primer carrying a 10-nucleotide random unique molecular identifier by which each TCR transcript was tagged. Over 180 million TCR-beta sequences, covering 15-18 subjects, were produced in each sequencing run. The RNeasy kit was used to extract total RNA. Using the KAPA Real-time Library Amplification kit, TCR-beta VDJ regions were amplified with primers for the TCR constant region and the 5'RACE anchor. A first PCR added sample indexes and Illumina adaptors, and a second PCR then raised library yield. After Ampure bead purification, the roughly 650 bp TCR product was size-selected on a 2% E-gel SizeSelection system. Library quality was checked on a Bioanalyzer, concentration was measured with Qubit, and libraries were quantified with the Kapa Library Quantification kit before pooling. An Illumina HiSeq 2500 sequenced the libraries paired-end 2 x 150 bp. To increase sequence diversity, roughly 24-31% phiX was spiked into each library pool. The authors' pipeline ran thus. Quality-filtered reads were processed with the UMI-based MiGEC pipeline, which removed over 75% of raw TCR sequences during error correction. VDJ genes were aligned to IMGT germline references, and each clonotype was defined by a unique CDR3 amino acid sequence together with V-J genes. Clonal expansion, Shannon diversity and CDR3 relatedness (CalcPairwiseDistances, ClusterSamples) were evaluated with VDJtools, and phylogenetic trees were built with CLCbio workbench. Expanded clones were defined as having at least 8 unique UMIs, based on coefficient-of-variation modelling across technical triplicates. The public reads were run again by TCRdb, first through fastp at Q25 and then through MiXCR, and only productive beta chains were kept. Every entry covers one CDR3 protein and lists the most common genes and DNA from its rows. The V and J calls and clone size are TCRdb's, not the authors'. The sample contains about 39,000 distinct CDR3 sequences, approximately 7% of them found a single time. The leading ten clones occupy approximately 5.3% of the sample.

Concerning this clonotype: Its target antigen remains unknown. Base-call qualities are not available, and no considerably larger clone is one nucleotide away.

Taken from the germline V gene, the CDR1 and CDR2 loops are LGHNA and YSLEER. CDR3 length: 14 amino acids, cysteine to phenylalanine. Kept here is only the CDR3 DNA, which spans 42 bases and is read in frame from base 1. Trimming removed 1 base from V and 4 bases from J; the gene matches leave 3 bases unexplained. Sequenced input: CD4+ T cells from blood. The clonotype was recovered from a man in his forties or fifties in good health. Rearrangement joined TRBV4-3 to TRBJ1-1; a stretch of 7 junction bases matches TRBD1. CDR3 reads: CASSQAGGFTEAFF. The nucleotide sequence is TGCGCCAGCAGCCAAGCAGGGGGGTTCACTGAAGCTTTCTTT.